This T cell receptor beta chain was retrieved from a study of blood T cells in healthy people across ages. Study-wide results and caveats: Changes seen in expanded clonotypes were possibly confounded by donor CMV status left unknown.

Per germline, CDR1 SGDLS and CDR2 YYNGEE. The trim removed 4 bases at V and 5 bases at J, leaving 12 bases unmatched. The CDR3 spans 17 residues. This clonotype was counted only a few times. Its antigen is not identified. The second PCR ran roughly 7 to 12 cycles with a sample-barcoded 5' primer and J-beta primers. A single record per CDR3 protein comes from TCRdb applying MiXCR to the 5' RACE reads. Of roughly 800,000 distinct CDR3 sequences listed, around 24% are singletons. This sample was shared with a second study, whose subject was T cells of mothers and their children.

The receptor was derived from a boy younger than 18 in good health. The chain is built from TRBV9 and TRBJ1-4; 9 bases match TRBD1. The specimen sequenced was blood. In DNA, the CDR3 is TGTGCCAGCAGCACAGGACAGGGGCCGATTAGAAATGAAAAACTGTTTTTT. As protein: CASSTGQGPIRNEKLFF.